This entry concerns a single TCR beta chain. This entry is derived from a study of CD8+ T cells in alopecia areata. Study information: In an open-label trial, patients got 5 to 10 mg tofacitinib twice daily.

Germline CDR1 GTSNPN, CDR2 SVGIG (reference sequence). J lost 10 bases, V lost 8 bases, and 11 bases had no gene match. The CDR3 is 13 amino acids. Extracted RNA was reverse transcribed, and the resulting cDNA served as sequencing template. The protocol was immunoSEQ multiplex PCR, while the TCRdb copy is restricted to in-frame clones and leaves out a portion. Here the sample spans over 85,000 clones, under 45% being singletons. Sequencing was done on a sample of CD4+ T cells sorted from blood. V usage is TRBV30 and J usage is TRBJ2-1; 10 bases are shared with TRBD1. The sequence derives from a human donor with alopecia areata. The CDR3 bases are TGTGCCGCCGGGACAGGGGATTATGGGGAGCAGTTCTTC. Translated: CAAGTGDYGEQFF. Looking up the rest from reference TRBV30 and TRBJ2-1 gives the full variable domain: SQTIHQWPATLVQPVGSPLSLECTVEGTSNPNLYWYRQAAGRGLQLLFYSVGIGQISSEVPQNLSASRPQDRQFILSSKKLLLSDSGFYLCAAGTGDYGEQFFGPGTRLTVL.